This T cell receptor (beta chain) was recovered during a study of blood T cell repertoires in COVID-19 (dated by TCRdb to the early 2020s). About the study as a whole: Samples covering the acute and convalescent phases of COVID-19 were provided by collaborators in the United States, Italy and Spain. The prospective study material was composed of cDNA or gDNA derived from T cells, B-cell-depleted T cells, or PBMCs. Deeply sampled blood TCRbeta repertoires from subjects exposed to, actively infected with, or recovered from COVID-19 were included in the dataset. A freely available public database, intended as a resource for researchers studying the immune response to SARS-CoV-2, is where the repertoires were released. Samples came from the ongoing ImmuneRACE study (first 160 participants) plus 1,254 subjects from 6 global collaborators. Nearly every sample came with metadata listing a de-identified subject ID, COVID-19 status, age in years and sex. Where HLA class I and class II types were available, the types were taken from metadata supplied by the sample provider, not from assay-based typing. On the study overall, not on this receptor specifically: How much clinical and demographic metadata was included differed by source and by participant, and the metadata was provided uncurated.

Collaborating institutions collected whole blood in K2EDTA tubes following their own protocols. For TCRbeta analysis, collaborators shipped samples as frozen whole blood, isolated PBMCs, or DNA extracted from either of those sample types. TCRbeta CDR3 regions were amplified from genomic DNA by means of the immunoSEQ Assay, a bias-controlled multiplex PCR. For the original study's pipeline: The number of nucleated cells in each sample was estimated from the amplification of reference gene primers within the assay. To quantify the absolute abundance of each unique TCRbeta CDR3 rearrangement, sequence reads were collapsed and filtered. Productive Simpson clonality was computed per sample as the square root of Simpson's diversity index over productive rearrangements. The table was pulled from immuneACCESS by TCRdb, which kept in-frame rearrangements only. Such tables lose some clones; where checked, under half of the loss comes from unresolved V genes, and the rest has no known cause. V and J calls and clone size are as listed in that table; D and trimming were resolved from the DNA. Present in this sample are 210,000 or so clones, 92% of which were seen just once. Around 1.2% of the sample rests with the top ten.

As concerns this clone: There is no known antigen for this receptor. Base qualities are not provided; no much larger clone lies one nucleotide away.

As encoded in the germline V gene, CDR1 is SGHTA while CDR2 is FQGTGA. V trim: 4 bases; J trim: 6 bases; unmatched bases: 4. The CDR3 spans 14 residues, from the cysteine through the phenylalanine. Only the CDR3 DNA is retained, 42 bases long and in frame from the first base. The sequenced material came from peripheral blood. The chain was built from TRBV7-3 and TRBJ1-2; TRBD1 fits 11 bases in the junction. This TCR derives from a man aged 25 to 40 with acute or convalescent COVID-19. The DNA is as follows: TGTGCCAGCAGCTCCGGGACAGGGGGTAATGGCTACACCTTC. This encodes CASSSGTGGNGYTF.